This T cell receptor (beta chain) appears in the sequencing data of a study of chemoradiotherapy in HPV16-positive cancers. As for the study in general: A couple of HPV16-positive patients' cells yielded candidate HPV-specific clones and common motifs.

Samples were taken several times over chemoradiotherapy. This CDR3 contains 13 residues. Deletions cut 3 bases from V and 4 bases from J, with 4 bases between. Looked up from germline, CDR1 is SNHLY and CDR2 is FYNNEI. Here immunoSEQ multiplex PCR was the method, and the copy in TCRdb shows in-frame clones only, minus some. Here the sample spans more than 2,000 clones, under 90% being singletons. V gene TRBV2 combines with J gene TRBJ1-6; D uncertain. This clonotype was obtained from a human donor with HPV-associated anogenital cancer. The sample was tumor tissue, taken from a patient who underwent chemoradiotherapy. This CDR3 is CASSDRYNSPLHF. The CDR3 DNA follows: TGTGCCAGCAGTGACCGGTATAATTCACCCCTCCACTTT.